Below, one TCR beta chain is given with its context. Its antigen remains undetermined. Per-base qualities were not stored, and no clone one base away is much larger. The data originate from a study of cytomegalovirus exposure and HLA in healthy donors listed by TCRdb under 2017. Study-wide context: In an earlier analysis of under 600 of the donors, around 290 Gb of sequence data and 117 million unique TCR beta sequences from about 190 million T cells were reported. The aim of the study was to test whether cataloging public T cell receptors could identify signatures of past pathogen exposure. The later analysis used no new phenotypic data to find candidate immune exposures, relying instead on TCR beta sequences and their occurrence across donors. The genetic ancestry cluster associated with self-reported Caucasian donors included about 84% of the roughly 410 genotyped donors. Alongside the repertoire data, information on donor age, sex, ethnicity and CMV serostatus was compiled. Using immunosequencing, the study profiled T cell repertoires from about 610 subjects and related those repertoires to cytomegalovirus serostatus. On average, around 200,000 unique TCR beta nucleotide sequences were sequenced per donor among more than 350 genotyped donors of the cohort, with around 19% of those sequences being non-productive. To predict cytomegalovirus infection status, the study combined high-throughput TCR immunosequencing, statistical association of individual TCRs with disease status, and machine learning. Besides the first cohort of hundreds of subjects, a separate validation cohort made up of 120 different subjects was used. A later analysis re-examined previously published TCR beta repertoires from about 670 donors and added high-resolution HLA genotyping to investigate patterns of TCR occurrence. HLA typing covered class I and class II loci at four-digit resolution. To decide whether each TCR beta V gene segment behaved as functional or pseudogenic, an earlier analysis of some 600 of the donors relied on high-throughput TCR beta sequencing. About five DR-DQ haplotypes were handled as single units for association and clustering because linkage in the cohort was strong. Approximately 300 gigabases of sequencing data and 78 million or so unique TCR sequences were included in an early release covering roughly 600 HLA-typed donors. The number of donors typed differed by locus, with roughly 620-630 for A, B, C, DRB1 and DQB1, roughly 520 for DQA1, 600 to 610 for DPA1, and around 430 for DPB1. Every repertoire in the discovery cohort had been generated on one and the same sequencing platform. In a later genetic analysis, genome-wide SNP genotypes for about three fifths of the 666 donors were used, and that subset was treated as a discovery cohort.

Trimmed from V: 4 bases; trimmed from J: 4 bases; junction bases lacking a gene match: 7. The germline V gene encodes CDR1 SGHAT and CDR2 FQNNGV. Measured from the cysteine to the phenylalanine, the CDR3 is 16 residues long. Only the CDR3 portion is preserved as DNA: 48 bases, with reading frame beginning at the first base. The cohort comprised fewer than 700 healthy bone marrow donors. All cohort members were sampled while nominally healthy, although unrecorded immune exposures were likely present. The donor tested CMV seropositive and was one of the 289 seropositive cohort members. Each donor provided a peripheral blood sample, and peripheral blood mononuclear cells were used for TCR beta sequencing. Genomic DNA was extracted from the blood cell samples with the Qiagen DNeasy Blood Extraction Kit. Libraries were prepared through the immunoSEQ multiplex PCR assay. For the multiplex PCR, a mixture combining 60 forward primers for TCR Vbeta segments and 13 reverse primers for TCR Jbeta segments was used. A multiplex PCR assay on genomic DNA amplified the CDR3 region of rearranged TCR beta genes. The amplified TCR beta libraries were sequenced on the Illumina HiSeq System as 87-base-pair reads. As for the authors' bioinformatics: A later analysis counted tens of millions of unique TCR beta chains across the 690 or so repertoires, and 9.5 million to 11 million of these chains were shared by at least two donors. To remove PCR and sequencing errors, raw reads were error-corrected and collapsed into unique sequences using a nearest-neighbor algorithm that merged closely related sequences. To assign V, D and J gene segments, CDR3 sequences were aligned to IMGT reference sequences. Each retained sequence needed at least a six-nucleotide match to both a V gene segment and a J gene segment. Rearrangements were called productive when the CDR3 lacked stop codons and stayed in frame with V and J; all others were non-productive. Following IMGT convention, CDR3 was defined as the stretch from the second conserved V-encoded cysteine to the conserved J-encoded phenylalanine. In an earlier analysis of roughly 610 of the donors, sequences lacking an unambiguous match to a single V gene segment were excluded. In an earlier analysis of approximately 550 of the donors, V segments were called functional above 56.7% productive rearrangements and were called segregating when the between-donor standard deviation exceeded 5%. To diagnose cytomegalovirus status from the catalog of TCR beta chain sequences, a statistical classification framework was built. V and J gene assignment, in a later analysis, came from comparing TCR nucleotide sequences with IMGT/GENE-DB human TR gene sequences. The TCRdist pipeline was used in a later analysis to assign CDR3 sequences and most-parsimonious VDJ recombination scenarios. In a later analysis, each TCR beta chain was defined by its CDR3 amino acid sequence together with its V-gene family, and reads lacking a unique V-gene family were excluded. A later analysis removed 592 highly shared, low-generation-probability nucleotide sequences to deal with suspected cross-contamination and a sequencing artifact. In a later analysis, a clonal expansion index for each public chain was calculated from normalized within-repertoire ranks of inferred template counts. In a later analysis, generation probabilities were computed with a VDJ recombination model fitted to out-of-frame rearrangements, and the resulting probabilities were checked against IGoR. In a later analysis, hypergeometric tests were used to score TCR-TCR, TCR-HLA and TCR-CMV co-occurrence, with a repertoire-size bias correction applied to TCR pairs. False discovery rates were estimated in a later analysis by permuting HLA or CMV assignments 20 times. A later analysis grouped co-occurring TCRs with DBSCAN, adding TCRdist sequence similarity when clustering within HLA-allele-positive subsets. Repertoires with fewer than 30,000 or more than 120,000 public chains were left out of co-occurrence clustering, as were about five repertoires with anomalous nucleotide sharing. TCRdb took over this immuneACCESS table, retaining in-frame rearrangements with V and J assigned. Such tables are incomplete; in checked studies, under half of the missing clones stem from an unresolved V gene, and the remainder is unexplained. V and J calls and clone size are copied from that table; D and trimming were computed from the DNA. The sample profile shows approximately 160,000 clones; around 78% of them were found once. Of the sample, about 3.1% falls within the top ten clones.

What the research found in general, with its limitations: When HLA alleles, especially DR and DQ, strongly co-occurred, TCR associations were difficult to assign to individual alleles. In a later analysis, the rate of TCR association differed among HLA loci, with DRB1 alleles having the most associated TCRs and HLA-C alleles having the fewest. In vitro tests confirmed that a few of the cytomegalovirus-associated TCR beta chains recognize cytomegalovirus antigens. Some IMGT-functional V segments, including TRBV6-2 and TRBV6-3, could not be distinguished by the 87-base-pair reads and were therefore excluded. A later analysis found that HLA-associated TCR beta chains were more clonally expanded and had lower generation probabilities than equally common non-associated chains. A later genetic analysis reported fewer N-insertions in productive TCRs among donors in an Asian-associated ancestry cluster than the roughly 700-donor mean. A group of highly shared sequence variants was considered likely to be a technical artifact of the sequencing pipeline. Only TCR beta chains were sequenced in this cohort, and the absence of alpha or paired-chain data limited detectable features. In an earlier analysis of more than 500 of the donors, most TCR beta V segments appeared in productive rearrangements about 87% or about 30% of the time, broadly matching IMGT annotations. It was suggested by the authors that the approach could potentially be generalized to other disease states and immunological phenotypes. A later analysis found that most CMV-associated TCR beta chains appeared HLA-restricted, with HLA associations seemingly driven largely by CMV exposure. A further reported finding was that TCR beta sequences accurately predicted the HLA-A and HLA-B alleles for most subjects in the first cohort. A later genetic analysis associated a missense DCLRE1C variant with V-gene and J-gene trimming of TCR beta chains, and an independent cohort replicated the association. Roughly uniform sequencing depth across donors was assumed in presence/absence analyses, although this assumption may not hold. Cytomegalovirus status was reported to be diagnosed by the classifier with high specificity and sensitivity in both the original and validation cohorts. Correlated functional status among segregating V segments might be attributable to linkage disequilibrium, but an unknown experimental factor could not be ruled out. For the cohort, immune exposure information was limited to CMV serostatus. HLA typing was unavailable for some donors at each locus, so association tests used only the typed subset. Seventeen rarely observed V segments, including chromosome 9 orphons, were excluded from the earlier analysis of some 590 of the donors because counts were too low. In the study, some 160 TCR beta chains were listed as associated with cytomegalovirus. Most TCR sequences were seen in very few donors, while some public TCRs were found in many individuals. According to a later analysis, parvovirus B19, influenza, CMV and Epstein-Barr virus appeared linked to several top co-occurrence clusters. Specific HLA alleles were associated with roughly 17,000 TCR beta sequences at a false discovery rate of 0.05 in a later analysis.

Recombination connected TRBV11-2 to TRBJ1-1; a stretch of 12 junction bases matches TRBD1. The clonotype comes from a woman in her 50s in good health and CMV-seropositive. The sequenced material came from PBMCs. The sequence in DNA is TGTGCCAGCAGCTCAAAGGGACAGGGGGCGCGCACTGAAGCTTTCTTT. Its translation is CASSSKGQGARTEAFF.